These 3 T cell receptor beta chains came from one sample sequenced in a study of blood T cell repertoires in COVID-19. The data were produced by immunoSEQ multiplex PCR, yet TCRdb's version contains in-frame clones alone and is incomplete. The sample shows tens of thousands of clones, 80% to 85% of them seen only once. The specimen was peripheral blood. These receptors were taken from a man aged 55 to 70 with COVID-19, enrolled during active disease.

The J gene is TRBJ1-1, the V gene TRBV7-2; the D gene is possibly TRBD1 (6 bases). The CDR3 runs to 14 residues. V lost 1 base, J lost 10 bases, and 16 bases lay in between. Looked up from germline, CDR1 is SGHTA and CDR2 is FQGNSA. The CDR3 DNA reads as TGTGCCAGCAGCTTAGGCACAGGGTCGTTTGGAGCTTTCTTT. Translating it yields CASSLGTGSFGAFF.

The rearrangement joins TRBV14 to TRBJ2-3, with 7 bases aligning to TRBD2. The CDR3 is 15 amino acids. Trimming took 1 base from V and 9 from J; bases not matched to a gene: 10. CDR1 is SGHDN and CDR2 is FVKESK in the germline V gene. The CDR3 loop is CASSQGLAGVNTQYF. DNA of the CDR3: TGTGCCAGCAGCCAAGGTTTGGCGGGAGTAAACACGCAGTATTTT. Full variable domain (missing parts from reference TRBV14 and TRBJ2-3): EAGVTQFPSHSVIEKGQTVTLRCDPISGHDNLYWYRRVMGKEIKFLLHFVKESKQDESGMPNNRFLAERTGGTYSTLKVQPAELEDSGVYFCASSQGLAGVNTQYFGPGTRLTVL.

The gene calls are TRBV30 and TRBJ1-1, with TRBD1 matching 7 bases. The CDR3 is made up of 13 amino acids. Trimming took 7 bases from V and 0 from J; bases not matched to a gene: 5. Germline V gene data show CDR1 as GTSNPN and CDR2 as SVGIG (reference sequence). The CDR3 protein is CASTGQLNTEAFF. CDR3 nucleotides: TGTGCCTCAACGGGACAGCTGAACACTGAAGCTTTCTTT.